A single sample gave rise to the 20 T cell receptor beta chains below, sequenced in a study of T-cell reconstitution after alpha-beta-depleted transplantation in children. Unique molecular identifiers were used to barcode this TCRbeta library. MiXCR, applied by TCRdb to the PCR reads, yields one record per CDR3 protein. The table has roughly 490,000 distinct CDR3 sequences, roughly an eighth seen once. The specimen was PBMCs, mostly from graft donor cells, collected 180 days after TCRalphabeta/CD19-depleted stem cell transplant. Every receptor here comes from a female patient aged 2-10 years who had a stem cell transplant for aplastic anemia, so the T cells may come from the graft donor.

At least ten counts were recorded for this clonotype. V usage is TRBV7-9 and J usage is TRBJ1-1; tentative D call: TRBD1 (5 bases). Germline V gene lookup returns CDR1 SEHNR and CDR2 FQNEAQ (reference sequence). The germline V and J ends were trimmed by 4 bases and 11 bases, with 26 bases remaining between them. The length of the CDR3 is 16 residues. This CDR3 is CASSSWPGQLEVGAFF. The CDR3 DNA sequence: TGTGCCAGCAGCTCGTGGCCGGGGCAATTAGAGGTTGGGGCTTTCTTT. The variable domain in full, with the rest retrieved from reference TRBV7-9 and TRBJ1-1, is DTGVSQNPRHKITKRGQNVTFRCDPISEHNRLYWYRQTLGQGPEFLTYFQNEAQLEKSRLLSDRFSAERPKGSFSTLEIQRTEQGDSAMYLCASSSWPGQLEVGAFFGQGTRLTVV.

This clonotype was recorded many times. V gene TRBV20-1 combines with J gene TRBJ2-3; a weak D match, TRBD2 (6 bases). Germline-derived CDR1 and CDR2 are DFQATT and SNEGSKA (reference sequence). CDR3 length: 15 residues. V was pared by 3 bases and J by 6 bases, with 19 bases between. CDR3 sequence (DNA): TGCAGTGCTAGCTTACCGGGACTTCGTCTGGATACGCAGTATTTT. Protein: CSASLPGLRLDTQYF.

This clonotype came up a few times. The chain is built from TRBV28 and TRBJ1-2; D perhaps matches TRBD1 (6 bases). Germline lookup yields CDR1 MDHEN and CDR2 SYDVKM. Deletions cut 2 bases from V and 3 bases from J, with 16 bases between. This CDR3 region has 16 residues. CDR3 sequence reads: CASSLATGLWDYGYTF. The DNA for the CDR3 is TGTGCCAGCAGTTTAGCGACAGGACTCTGGGACTATGGCTACACCTTC.

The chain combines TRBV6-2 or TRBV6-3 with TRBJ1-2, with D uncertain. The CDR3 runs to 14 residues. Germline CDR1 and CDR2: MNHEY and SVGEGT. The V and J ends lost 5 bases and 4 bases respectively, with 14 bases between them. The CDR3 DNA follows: TGTGCCAGCAGTCCCCGACATGCCTCCTATGGCTACACCTTC. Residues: CASSPRHASYGYTF.

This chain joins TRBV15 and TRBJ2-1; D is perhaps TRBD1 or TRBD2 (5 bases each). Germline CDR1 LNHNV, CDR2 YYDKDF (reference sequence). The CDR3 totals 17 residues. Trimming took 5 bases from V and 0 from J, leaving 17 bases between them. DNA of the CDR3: TGTGCCACCAGCCCTCTTGGGGCGGGCTCCTCCTACAATGAGCAGTTCTTC. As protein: CATSPLGAGSSYNEQFF.

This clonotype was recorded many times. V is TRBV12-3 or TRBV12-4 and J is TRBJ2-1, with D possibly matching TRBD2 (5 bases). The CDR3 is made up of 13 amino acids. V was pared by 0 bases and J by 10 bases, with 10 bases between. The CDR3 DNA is TGTGCCAGCAGTTTAGCGGCTAGCCGAGAGCAGTTCTTC. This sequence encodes CASSLAASREQFF.

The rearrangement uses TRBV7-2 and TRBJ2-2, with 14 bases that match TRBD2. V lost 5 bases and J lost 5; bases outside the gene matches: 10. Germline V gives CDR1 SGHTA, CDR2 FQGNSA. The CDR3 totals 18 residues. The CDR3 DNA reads TGTGCCAGCAGCCCAACCGGGACTAGCGGGAGTGATACCGGGGAGCTGTTTTTT. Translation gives CASSPTGTSGSDTGELFF.

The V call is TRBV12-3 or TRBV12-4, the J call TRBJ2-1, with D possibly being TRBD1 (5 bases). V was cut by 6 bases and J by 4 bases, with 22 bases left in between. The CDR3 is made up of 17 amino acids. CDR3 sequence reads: CASREGDPRTEYNEQFF. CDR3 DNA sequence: TGTGCCAGCAGGGAAGGGGATCCAAGAACAGAGTACAATGAGCAGTTCTTC.

The CDR3 spells CASSLQGWYNEQFF. The DNA of the CDR3 is TGTGCCAGCAGTTTACAGGGGTGGTACAATGAGCAGTTCTTC. This chain connects TRBV27 to TRBJ2-1; D is perhaps TRBD1 (6 bases). Deletions cut 2 bases from V and 4 bases from J, with 9 bases between. This CDR3 comprises 14 residues. The germline V gene has CDR1 MNHEY and CDR2 SMNVEV (reference sequence).

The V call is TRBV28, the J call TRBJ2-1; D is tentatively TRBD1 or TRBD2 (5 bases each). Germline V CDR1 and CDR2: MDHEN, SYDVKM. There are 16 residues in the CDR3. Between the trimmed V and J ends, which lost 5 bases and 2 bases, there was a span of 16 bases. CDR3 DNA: TGTGCCAGCAGTCCCCATCCCCGGGACCCCTACAATGAGCAGTTCTTC. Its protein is CASSPHPRDPYNEQFF.

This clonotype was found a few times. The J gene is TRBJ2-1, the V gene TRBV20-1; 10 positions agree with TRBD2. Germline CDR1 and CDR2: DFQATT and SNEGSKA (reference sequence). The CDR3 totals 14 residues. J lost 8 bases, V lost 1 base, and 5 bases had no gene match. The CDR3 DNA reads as TGCAGTGCTAGAGCCAGCGGGAGGGCCCATGAGCAGTTCTTC. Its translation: CSARASGRAHEQFF.

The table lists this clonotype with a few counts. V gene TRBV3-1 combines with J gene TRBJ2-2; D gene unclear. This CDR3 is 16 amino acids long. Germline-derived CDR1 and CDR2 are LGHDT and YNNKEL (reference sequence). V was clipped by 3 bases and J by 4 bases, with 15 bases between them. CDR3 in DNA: TGTGCCAGCAGCCAGACTTATCCCTGGAGCACCGGGGAGCTGTTTTTT. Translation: CASSQTYPWSTGELFF.

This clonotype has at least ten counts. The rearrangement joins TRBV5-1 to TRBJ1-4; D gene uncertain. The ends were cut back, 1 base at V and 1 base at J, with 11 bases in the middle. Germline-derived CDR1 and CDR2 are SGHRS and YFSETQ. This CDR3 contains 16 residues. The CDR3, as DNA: TGCGCCAGCAGCTTGTTCGTACGGGAAACTAATGAAAAACTGTTTTTT. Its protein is CASSLFVRETNEKLFF.

CDR3 in amino acids: CASSQGRQYGYTF. CDR3 coding DNA: TGTGCCAGCAGCCAAGGCAGGCAGTATGGCTACACCTTC. V gene TRBV3-1 combines with J gene TRBJ1-2; no clear D. Germline V CDR1 and CDR2: LGHDT, YNNKEL (reference sequence). The germline V and J ends were trimmed by 1 base and 5 bases, with 8 bases remaining between them. This CDR3 is built from 13 residues.

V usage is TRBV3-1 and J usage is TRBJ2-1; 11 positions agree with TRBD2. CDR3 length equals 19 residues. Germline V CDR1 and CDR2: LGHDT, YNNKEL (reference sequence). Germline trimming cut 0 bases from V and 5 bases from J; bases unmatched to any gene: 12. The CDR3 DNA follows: TGTGCCAGCAGCCAAGATTTAAGTAGCGGGAGGGTTGGCCACAATGAGCAGTTCTTC. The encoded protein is CASSQDLSSGRVGHNEQFF.

The CDR3 is CASSSADRDRGPQEQYF. CDR3 bases: TGTGCCAGCAGTTCAGCGGACCGGGACAGGGGGCCGCAAGAGCAGTACTTC. The chain recombines TRBV28 with TRBJ2-7, with 12 bases aligning to TRBD1. Germline-derived CDR1 and CDR2 are MDHEN and SYDVKM. The length of the CDR3 is 17 residues. After removal of 4 bases from V and 7 bases from J, the junction contained 14 bases not matched to a gene.

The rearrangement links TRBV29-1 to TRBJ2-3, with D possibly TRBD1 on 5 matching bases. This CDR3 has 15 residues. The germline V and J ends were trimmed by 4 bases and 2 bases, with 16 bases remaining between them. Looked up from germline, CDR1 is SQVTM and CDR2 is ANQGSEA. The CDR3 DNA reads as TGCAGCGTTGTTCTCCTTGGGGCCCTCACAGATACGCAGTATTTT. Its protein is CSVVLLGALTDTQYF.

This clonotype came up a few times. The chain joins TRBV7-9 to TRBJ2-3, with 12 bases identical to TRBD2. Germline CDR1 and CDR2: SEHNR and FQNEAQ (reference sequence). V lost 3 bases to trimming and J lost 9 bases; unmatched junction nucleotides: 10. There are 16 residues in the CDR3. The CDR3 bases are TGTGCCAGCAGCTTCTTAACTAGCGGGAGGAGCTACACGCAGTATTTT. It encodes CASSFLTSGRSYTQYF.

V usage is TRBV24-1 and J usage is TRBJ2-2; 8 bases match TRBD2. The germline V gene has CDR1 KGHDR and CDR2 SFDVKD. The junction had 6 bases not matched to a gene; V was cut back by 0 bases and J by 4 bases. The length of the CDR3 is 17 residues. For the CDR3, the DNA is TGTGCCACCAGTGATTTGCGAAACCGGGGGGGCACCGGGGAGCTGTTTTTT. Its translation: CATSDLRNRGGTGELFF.

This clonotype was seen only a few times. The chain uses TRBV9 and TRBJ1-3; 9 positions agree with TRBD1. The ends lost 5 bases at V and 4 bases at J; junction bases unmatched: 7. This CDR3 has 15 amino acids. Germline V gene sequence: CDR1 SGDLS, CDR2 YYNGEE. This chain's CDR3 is CASSRTGDGGNTIYF. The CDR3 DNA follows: TGTGCCAGCAGTAGGACAGGGGATGGAGGAAACACCATATATTTT.